This TCR beta chain comes out of a study of T cell responses to AZD1222 COVID-19 vaccine. Trimming removed 0 bases from V and 5 bases from J, with 8 bases in between. Germline V CDR1 and CDR2: LGHDT, YNNKEL (reference sequence). The CDR3 extends over 15 amino acids. Comment on this clone: Its specificity is unknown.

Assay: immunoSEQ multiplex PCR; the TCRdb copy retains only in-frame clones and omits some. The sample yields approximately 170,000 clones, more than 90% seen once. Broader study findings: It was only after the peak T cell response that any repertoires were sampled.

Specimen: peripheral blood, collected on day 0 of AZD1222 vaccination. This clonotype was obtained from an adult in good health. V is TRBV3-1 (or the pseudogene TRBV3-2) and J is TRBJ1-6; D call uncertain. The CDR3 DNA is TGTGCCAGCAGCCAAGACTGGGGAGATAATTCACCCCTCCACTTT. Protein product: CASSQDWGDNSPLHF.